The present TCR beta chain was sequenced within a study of cytomegalovirus exposure and HLA in healthy donors. The overall study: The study's early data release held about 85 million unique TCRs from HLA-typed donors.

In the PCR, 60 Vbeta and 13 Jbeta primers were used. TCRdb's table, derived via immunoSEQ multiplex PCR, lists solely in-frame clones and lacks some. Seen here are roughly 100,000 clones, approximately 79% observed once, and the top ten hold 5.8%. This sequence originates from a man in his 60s in good health and CMV-seropositive. The sequenced sample consisted of PBMCs.

The DNA of the CDR3 is TGTGCCACCCTAGTCCCCGGGGCAGGGGAAAACATTCAGTACTTC. Encoded protein: CATLVPGAGENIQYF. The chain couples TRBV2 to TRBJ2-4; a possible D gene is TRBD1 (6 bases). Germline V CDR1 and CDR2: SNHLY, FYNNEI. The V end was cut by 10 bases, the J end by 5 bases, with 21 bases between. This CDR3 is 15 amino acids long.